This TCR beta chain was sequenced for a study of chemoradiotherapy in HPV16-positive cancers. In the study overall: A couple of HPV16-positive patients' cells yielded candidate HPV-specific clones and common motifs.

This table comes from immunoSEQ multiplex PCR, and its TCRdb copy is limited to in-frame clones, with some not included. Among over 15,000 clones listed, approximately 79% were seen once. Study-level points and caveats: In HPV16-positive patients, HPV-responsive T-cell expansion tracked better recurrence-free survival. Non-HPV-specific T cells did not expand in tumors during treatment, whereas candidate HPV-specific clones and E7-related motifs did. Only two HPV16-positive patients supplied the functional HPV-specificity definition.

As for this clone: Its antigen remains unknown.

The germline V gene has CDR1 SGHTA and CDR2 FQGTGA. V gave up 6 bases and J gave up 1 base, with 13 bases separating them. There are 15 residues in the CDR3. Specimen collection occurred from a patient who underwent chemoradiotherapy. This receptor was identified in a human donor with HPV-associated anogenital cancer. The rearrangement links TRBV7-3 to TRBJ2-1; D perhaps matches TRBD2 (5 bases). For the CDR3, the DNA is TGTGCCAGCAGGTACGGGGAAGGGTCCTACAATGAGCAGTTCTTC. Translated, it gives CASRYGEGSYNEQFF.